The sequence of this TCR beta chain was determined in a study of prognosis after radiotherapy for stage I lung cancer (dated by TCRdb to 2020 to 2023). For the wider study: Around 20 stage I NSCLC patients were enrolled in Nanjing, China, between April 2018 and early 2019. Newly diagnosed primary stage I lung tumors occurred in fourteen patients, and oligometastatic NSCLC after surgical resection of the primary tumor occurred in five or six. All patients were regarded as medically inoperable, because of comorbidities in about twelve patients and refusal of surgery in several patients. The cohort included 10 to 15 men and more than 5 women, with a median age of roughly 74 years and a range of about 53 to 90 years. Squamous cell carcinoma histology was identified in about 7 patients, and adenocarcinoma histology was identified in eleven to twelve patients. SBRT was delivered in 3 to 5 fractions with a biologically effective dose of at least 100 Gy, and image-guided IMRT or VMAT was used for delivery. SBRT was not combined with any concurrent therapy in any patient. About 20% of the 19 patients developed distant metastases after SBRT, at a median of about seven months; the other 15 showed no significant progression. This study profiled peripheral blood TCR beta repertoires from stage I NSCLC patients before and after stereotactic body radiotherapy and linked the repertoires to distant failure. For each of the 20 or so patients, one blood sample was taken before SBRT and one after, so the study sequenced approximately 40 samples in total. The paper's findings and limits, for the study overall: Post-SBRT Shannon entropy and its change from baseline were lower in patients who developed distant metastases; baseline Shannon entropy was not associated with metastases. The study was limited by the small cohort and short follow-up, and independent validation of the study findings is required. After SBRT, the count of unique TCR clones dropped from a median of roughly 10,000 beforehand to nearly 7,000 afterward (Wilcoxon paired P=0.011). None of the reported P values were adjusted for multiple comparisons. Whether the expanded TCR clones were tumor-specific was not determined. TRBV and TRBJ usage frequencies reportedly varied with metastasis status, involving two V genes at baseline and about 10 V and two J genes after SBRT.

The TCR beta CDR3 region was amplified from genomic DNA by two rounds of multiplex PCR. The first PCR round used primers specific to each TRBV and TRBJ gene, with sequences filed in Chinese patent CN105087789A. The second PCR round used universal primers. The Roche High Pure PCR Template Preparation Kit was used to extract genomic DNA from frozen PBMCs. Paired-end sequencing with 151 bp reads was performed on the libraries using an Illumina HiSeq 3000. The original methods were these. CutAdapt was used to remove raw reads lacking the multiplex PCR primer sequences. Using PEAR, the high-quality paired reads were merged into contigs. By alignment to reference sequences, MiXCR assigned TRB V, D and J gene segments to each contig. To remove sequencing errors, CDR3 sequences were clustered according to base quality and sequence similarity. Shannon entropy, normalized by the natural log of the productive TCR sequence number, served as the measure of diversity. Clonality was defined as one minus Shannon entropy divided by the natural log of the number of unique clonotypes. Progression-free survival cut-offs for repertoire metrics were chosen using the Youden index of ROC curves, with analyses run in R 3.5.3. TCRdb's own reprocessing of the public reads used fastp at Q25 and MiXCR and kept productive beta chains. One record per CDR3 amino acid sequence lists the most common genes and DNA. For this entry, the V and J calls and clone size follow TCRdb and not the study's own pipeline. For this sample the table gives about 16,000 distinct CDR3 sequences, of which more than 35% were detected only once. Roughly 37% of the sample lies in the top ten.

A word on this clonotype: Its antigen specificity is not known. The junction shows a germline mismatch at one end, possibly a read error.

No patient had a history of other malignancies or prior chemotherapy or radiotherapy, and all had node-negative disease on CT and PET/CT. At each of two time points, 5 to 6 milliliters of peripheral venous blood were collected into EDTA tubes. PBMCs were isolated by Ficoll-Paque Plus density-gradient centrifugation. Samples were stored at -80°C immediately after collection until analysis. The germline V gene encodes CDR1 SGHNT and CDR2 YENEEA. The CDR3 contains 14 residues, cysteine and phenylalanine counted. The retained sequence is limited to the CDR3, 42 bases, with the frame set at the first base.

The source is a donor aged 50 or older with non-small cell lung cancer. The starting material was PBMCs, obtained before or after stereotactic body radiation therapy (not recorded which). The chain is assembled from TRBV11-3 and TRBJ1-2; TRBD1 is a possible D gene, resting on 5 matching bases. The sequenced DNA is TGCGCCAGCAGCTTAGATGGGACCTACTATGGCTACACCTTC. Its translation is CASSLDGTYYGYTF. Full variable domain (CDR3 extended with the reference TRBV11-3 and TRBJ1-2 proteins): EAGVVQSPRYKIIEKKQPVAFWCNPISGHNTLYWYLQNLGQGPELLIRYENEEAVDDSQLPKDRFSAERLKGVDSTLKIQPAELGDSAVYLCASSLDGTYYGYTFGSGTRLTVV.